These 16 T cell receptor beta chains share one sample of origin, sequenced in a study of memory CD4+ T cells and cytomegalovirus serostatus. The sort gate was single viable CD3+CD4+CD8-CD45RO+ cells for memory CD4+ T cells. Assay: immunoSEQ multiplex PCR; the TCRdb copy retains only in-frame clones and omits some. The sample consists of 50,000 to 65,000 clones, around 77% of them appearing once. Source material: memory CD4+ T cells from blood. All receptors derive from an adult in good health and CMV-seronegative.

The chain joins TRBV27 to TRBJ1-1, with TRBD1 matching 8 bases. The CDR3 consists of 15 residues. Per germline, CDR1 MNHEY and CDR2 SMNVEV (reference sequence). J gave up 3 bases and V 6 bases, and 9 bases lay outside the gene matches. CDR3 region: CASRPFTGGDTEAFF. CDR3 in DNA: TGTGCCAGCAGACCTTTCACAGGGGGGGACACTGAAGCTTTCTTT.

CDR3 amino acids: CASSLGWDSPLHF. CDR3 nucleotides: TGTGCCAGCAGCTTGGGGTGGGATTCACCCCTCCACTTT. This sequence joins TRBV5-5 and TRBJ1-6; D call uncertain. V lost 0 bases and J 8 bases, leaving 6 bases between the germline ends. This CDR3 has 13 amino acids. Germline CDR1 SGHKS, CDR2 YYEKEE (reference sequence).

The CDR3 loop is CAISESIGDQNIQYF. The CDR3 DNA reads TGTGCCATCAGTGAGTCGATAGGGGATCAAAACATTCAGTACTTC. The chain carries TRBV10-3 and TRBJ2-4; TRBD1 might be the D (5 bases). The germline V gene encodes CDR1 ENHRY and CDR2 SYGVKD. Trimming stripped 0 bases from V and 5 bases from J, with 11 bases between. The CDR3 has 15 amino acids.

The chain combines TRBV15 with TRBJ1-5; D remains ambiguous. Per the germline V gene, CDR1 is LNHNV and CDR2 is YYDKDF (reference sequence). The CDR3 loop spans 15 amino acids. V lost 0 bases to trimming and J lost 3 bases, with 9 bases between them. The CDR3 DNA is TGTGCCACCAGCAGAGAGGGCCCTTACAATCAGCCCCAGCATTTT. Its protein is CATSREGPYNQPQHF.

The chain uses TRBV5-8 and TRBJ2-7; D may be TRBD1 (5 bases). The CDR3 length is 13 residues. Trimming took 6 bases from V and 1 from J, leaving 11 bases between them. Per the germline V gene, CDR1 is SGHTS and CDR2 is YDEGEE. The CDR3 sequence: CASTPSGSYEQYF. DNA for the CDR3: TGTGCCAGCACCCCCTCAGGGTCCTACGAGCAGTACTTC.

This clone was recorded a few times. This chain links TRBV2 with TRBJ1-1, with TRBD1 identical over 7 bases. Germline CDR1 reads SNHLY; CDR2 reads FYNNEI. The V gene end was trimmed by 5 bases and the J gene end by 7 bases; junction bases not matched to a gene: 1. The CDR3 contains 11 residues. CDR3 nucleotide sequence: TGTGCCAGCAGTCGGGACAGTGAAGCTTTCTTT. Residues: CASSRDSEAFF.

This clone came up a few times. J is TRBJ1-5 and V is TRBV30; 8 bases are a match to TRBD1. Germline trimming cut 0 bases from V and 5 bases from J; bases unmatched to any gene: 0. Per germline, CDR1 GTSNPN and CDR2 SVGIG (reference sequence). The CDR3 covers 13 residues. CDR3 in DNA: TGTGCCTGGAGTGTACAGGGGGATCAGCCCCAGCATTTT. Translated, it gives CAWSVQGDQPQHF.

This rearrangement joins TRBV4-1 to TRBJ1-4; D is unresolved. Germline loops: CDR1 MGHRA, CDR2 YSYEKL. The CDR3 loop spans 16 amino acids. V was trimmed by 1 base and J by 7 bases, leaving 16 bases between them. The CDR3 reads CASSQGVWDTGEKLFF. DNA for the CDR3: TGCGCCAGCAGCCAAGGGGTGTGGGATACGGGTGAAAAACTGTTTTTT.

CDR3 protein: CATSRGTEETQYF. In nucleotides, the CDR3 is TGTGCCACCAGCAGAGGGACAGAAGAGACCCAGTACTTC. The chain recombines TRBV15 with TRBJ2-5; D perhaps matches TRBD1 (6 bases). The CDR3 extends over 13 amino acids. V lost 1 base and J lost 3, with 6 bases in between. Germline values: CDR1 LNHNV, CDR2 YYDKDF (reference sequence).

The J gene is TRBJ2-1, the V gene TRBV19, with D tentatively TRBD2 (5 bases). The CDR3 covers 16 residues. V gave up 9 bases and J gave up 1 base, with 19 bases separating them. Germline V CDR1 and CDR2: LNHDA, SQIVND (reference sequence). CDR3 region: CASREGGRLSYNEQFF. Written as DNA, the CDR3 is TGTGCCAGCCGCGAGGGCGGGCGGTTGTCCTACAATGAGCAGTTCTTC.

This clone has just a few counts. This chain joins TRBV10-3 and TRBJ1-1, with TRBD1 matching over 9 bases. The trim removed 4 bases at V and 4 bases at J, leaving 4 bases unmatched. Per the germline V gene, CDR1 is ENHRY and CDR2 is SYGVKD. This CDR3 contains 14 residues. The CDR3 DNA reads as TGTGCCATCAGTGCCGGACAGGGGCGCACTGAAGCTTTCTTT. Translated: CAISAGQGRTEAFF.

The chain combines TRBV6-4 with TRBJ1-6; D unclear. The germline V gene has CDR1 MRHNA and CDR2 SNTAGT. V shed 5 bases and J shed 7 bases, with 9 bases lying between them. The CDR3 runs 13 residues. The DNA of the CDR3 is TGTGCCAGCAGTAAGGAGAAGAATTCACCCCTCCACTTT. It is translated as CASSKEKNSPLHF.

This chain joins TRBV10-3 and TRBJ1-2, with 7 bases aligning to TRBD1. CDR3 length equals 13 residues. Germline V gene data show CDR1 as ENHRY and CDR2 as SYGVKD. Germline trimming cut 5 bases from V and 4 bases from J; bases unmatched to any gene: 4. The CDR3 reads CAISPGGTYGYTF. The DNA of the CDR3 is TGTGCCATCAGTCCAGGGGGAACCTATGGCTACACCTTC.

The CDR3 loop is CASSPLDSSSYNSPLHF. The CDR3 DNA follows: TGTGCCAGCTCACCCCTGGACAGTAGCTCCTATAATTCACCCCTCCACTTT. The chain links TRBV18 to TRBJ1-6; D may be TRBD1 (6 bases). CDR3 length: 17 residues. Germline CDR1 and CDR2: KGHSH and LQKENI. The ends were cut back, 3 bases at V and 0 bases at J, with 12 bases in the middle.

The chain joins TRBV29-1 to TRBJ2-3; 8 bases are a match to TRBD1. The CDR3 sequence is 15 residues long. CDR1 is SQVTM and CDR2 is ANQGSEA in the germline V gene. V was clipped by 4 bases and J by 2 bases; unmatched bases: 8. In DNA form, the CDR3 reads TGCAGCGTTGGGAGACAGGGGAACCCCACAGATACGCAGTATTTT. Translating gives CSVGRQGNPTDTQYF.

The chain combines TRBV7-2 with TRBJ2-5; D is undetermined. V lost 2 bases and J 2 bases, leaving 9 bases between the germline ends. Germline V gives CDR1 SGHTA, CDR2 FQGNSA. The CDR3 extends over 14 amino acids. CDR3 nucleotides: TGTGCCAGCAGCTTACTACTACAACAAGAGACCCAGTACTTC. Its translation is CASSLLLQQETQYF. The full variable domain, rest sourced from reference TRBV7-2 and TRBJ2-5, is GAGVSQSPSNKVTEKGKDVELRCDPISGHTALYWYRQSLGQGLEFLIYFQGNSAPDKSGLPSDRFSAERTGGSVSTLTIQRTQQEDSAVYLCASSLLLQQETQYFGPGTRLLVL.